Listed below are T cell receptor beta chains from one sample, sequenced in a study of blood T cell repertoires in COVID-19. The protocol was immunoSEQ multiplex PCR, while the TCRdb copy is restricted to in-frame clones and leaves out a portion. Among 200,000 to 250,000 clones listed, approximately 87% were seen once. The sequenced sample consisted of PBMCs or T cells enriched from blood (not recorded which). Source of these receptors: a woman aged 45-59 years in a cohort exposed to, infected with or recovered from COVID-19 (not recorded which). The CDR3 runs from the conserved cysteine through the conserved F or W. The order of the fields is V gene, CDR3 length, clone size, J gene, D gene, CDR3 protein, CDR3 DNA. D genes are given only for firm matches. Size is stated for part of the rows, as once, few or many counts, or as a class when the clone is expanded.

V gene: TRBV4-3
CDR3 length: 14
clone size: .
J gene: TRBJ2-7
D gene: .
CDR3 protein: CASSQVQASGEQYF
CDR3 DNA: TGCGCCAGCAGCCAAGTTCAGGCTTCCGGCGAGCAGTACTTC

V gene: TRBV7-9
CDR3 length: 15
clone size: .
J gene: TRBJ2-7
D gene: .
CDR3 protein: CASSQQGGTSYEQYF
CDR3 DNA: TGTGCCAGCAGCCAACAGGGGGGGACCTCCTACGAGCAGTACTTC

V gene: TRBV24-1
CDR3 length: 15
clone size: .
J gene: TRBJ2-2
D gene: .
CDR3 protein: CATSDFSGITGELFF
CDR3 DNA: TGTGCCACCAGTGATTTTTCGGGGATCACCGGGGAGCTGTTTTTT

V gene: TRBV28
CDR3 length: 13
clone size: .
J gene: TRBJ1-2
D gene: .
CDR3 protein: CASSFSGWDGYTF
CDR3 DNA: TGTGCCAGCAGTTTTTCAGGTTGGGATGGCTACACCTTC

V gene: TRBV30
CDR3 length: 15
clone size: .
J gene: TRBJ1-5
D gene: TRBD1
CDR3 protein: CAWSPGQASNQPQHF
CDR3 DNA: TGTGCCTGGAGCCCGGGACAGGCTAGCAATCAGCCCCAGCATTTT

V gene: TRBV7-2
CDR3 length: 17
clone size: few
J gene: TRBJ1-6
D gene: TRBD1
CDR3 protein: CASTRLGTGEYNSPLHF
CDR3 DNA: TGTGCCAGCACTCGACTCGGGACAGGGGAGTATAATTCACCCCTCCACTTT

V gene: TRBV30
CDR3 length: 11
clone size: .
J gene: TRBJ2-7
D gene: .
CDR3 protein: CAWSVQVQQYF
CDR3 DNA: TGTGCCTGGAGTGTGCAGGTACAGCAGTACTTC

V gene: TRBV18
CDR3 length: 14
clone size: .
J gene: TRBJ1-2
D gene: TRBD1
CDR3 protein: CASSPNTGDAGYTF
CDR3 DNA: TGTGCCAGCTCACCAAACACAGGGGACGCCGGCTACACCTTC

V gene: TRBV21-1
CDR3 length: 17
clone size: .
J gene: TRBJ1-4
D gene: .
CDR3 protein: CASSKVWTGGGLEKLFF
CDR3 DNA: TGTGCCAGCAGCAAAGTGTGGACAGGTGGGGGGCTTGAAAAACTGTTTTTT

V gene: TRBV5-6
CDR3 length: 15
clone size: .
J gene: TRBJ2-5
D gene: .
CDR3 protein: CASSLVPGPGKTQYF
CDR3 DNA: TGTGCCAGCAGCTTGGTTCCAGGCCCGGGGAAGACCCAGTACTTC

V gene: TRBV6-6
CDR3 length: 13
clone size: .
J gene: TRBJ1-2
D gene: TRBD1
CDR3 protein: CASSLGTGYGYTF
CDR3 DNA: TGTGCCAGCAGCCTGGGGACAGGCTATGGCTACACCTTC

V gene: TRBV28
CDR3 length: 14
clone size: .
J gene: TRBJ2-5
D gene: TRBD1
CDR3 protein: CASGDRGLLETQYF
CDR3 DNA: TGTGCCAGCGGGGACAGGGGTTTGTTGGAGACCCAGTACTTC

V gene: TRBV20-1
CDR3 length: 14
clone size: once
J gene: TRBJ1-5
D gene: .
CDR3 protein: CSASGSFSNQPQHF
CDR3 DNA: TGCAGTGCTAGTGGTAGTTTTAGCAATCAGCCCCAGCATTTT

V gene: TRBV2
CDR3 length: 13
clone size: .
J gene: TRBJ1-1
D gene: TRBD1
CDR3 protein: CASSLRTGREAFF
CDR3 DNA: TGTGCCAGCAGTTTACGGACAGGACGTGAAGCTTTCTTT

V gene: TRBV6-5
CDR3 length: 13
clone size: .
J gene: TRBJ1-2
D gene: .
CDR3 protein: CASSWGQAYGYTF
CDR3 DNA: TGTGCCAGCAGCTGGGGCCAGGCTTATGGCTACACCTTC

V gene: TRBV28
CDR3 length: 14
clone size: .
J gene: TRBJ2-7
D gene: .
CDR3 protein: CASSITYGTPEQYF
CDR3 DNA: TGTGCCAGCAGTATAACATATGGGACACCCGAGCAGTACTTC

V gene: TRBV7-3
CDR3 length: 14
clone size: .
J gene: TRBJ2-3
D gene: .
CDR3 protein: CASSLMGGRDTQYF
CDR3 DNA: TGTGCCAGCAGCTTAATGGGGGGACGAGATACGCAGTATTTT

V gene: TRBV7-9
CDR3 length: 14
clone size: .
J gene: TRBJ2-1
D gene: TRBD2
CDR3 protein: CASSVMGGTNEQFF
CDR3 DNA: TGTGCCAGCAGCGTCATGGGGGGGACCAATGAGCAGTTCTTC

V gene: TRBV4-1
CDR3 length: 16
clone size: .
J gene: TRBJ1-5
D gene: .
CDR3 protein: CASSQDQRGRNQPQHF
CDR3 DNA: TGCGCCAGCAGCCAAGATCAAAGGGGCAGGAATCAGCCCCAGCATTTT

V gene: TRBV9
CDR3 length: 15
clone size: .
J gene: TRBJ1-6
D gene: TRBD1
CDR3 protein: CASSVEGGGTSPLHF
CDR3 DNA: TGTGCCAGCAGCGTAGAAGGGGGCGGCACTTCACCCCTCCACTTT

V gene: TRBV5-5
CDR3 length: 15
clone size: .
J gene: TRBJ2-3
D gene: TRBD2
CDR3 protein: CASSMGLAGGDTQYF
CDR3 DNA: TGTGCCAGCAGCATGGGACTAGCGGGGGGAGATACGCAGTATTTT

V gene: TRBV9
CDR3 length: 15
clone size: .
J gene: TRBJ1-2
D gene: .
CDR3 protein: CASSVSGGGAYGYTF
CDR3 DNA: TGTGCCAGCAGCGTTAGCGGAGGAGGGGCTTATGGCTACACCTTC

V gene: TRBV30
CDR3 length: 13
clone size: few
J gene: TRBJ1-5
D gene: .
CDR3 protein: CAWSPNFDQPQHF
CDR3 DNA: TGTGCCTGGAGCCCCAACTTTGATCAGCCCCAGCATTTT